This section outlines one TCR beta chain sequence together with its context. Its antigen is unknown. The data were obtained in a study of cytomegalovirus exposure and HLA in healthy donors. Overall study findings and caveats: Sequencing depth across donors, presence/absence analyses assumed, was roughly uniform. The study listed some 160 cytomegalovirus-associated TCR beta chains.

The primer mix had 60 Vbeta and 13 Jbeta primers. Clones were read by immunoSEQ multiplex PCR, and TCRdb kept only the in-frame ones, dropping some. This table holds 210,000 or so clones, roughly 89% found once. This CDR3 spans 13 amino acids. Germline V CDR1 and CDR2: MNHNY, SVGAGI (reference sequence). Trimming pared 5 bases from V and 1 base from J, leaving 8 bases between. The origin of this receptor is a young woman in good health and CMV-seronegative. Sequenced material: PBMCs. The chain recombines TRBV6-6 with TRBJ1-1; a weak D match, TRBD1 (5 bases). CDR3 protein: CASSSQGNTEAFF. Written as DNA, the CDR3 is TGTGCCAGCAGTAGCCAGGGGAACACTGAAGCTTTCTTT.